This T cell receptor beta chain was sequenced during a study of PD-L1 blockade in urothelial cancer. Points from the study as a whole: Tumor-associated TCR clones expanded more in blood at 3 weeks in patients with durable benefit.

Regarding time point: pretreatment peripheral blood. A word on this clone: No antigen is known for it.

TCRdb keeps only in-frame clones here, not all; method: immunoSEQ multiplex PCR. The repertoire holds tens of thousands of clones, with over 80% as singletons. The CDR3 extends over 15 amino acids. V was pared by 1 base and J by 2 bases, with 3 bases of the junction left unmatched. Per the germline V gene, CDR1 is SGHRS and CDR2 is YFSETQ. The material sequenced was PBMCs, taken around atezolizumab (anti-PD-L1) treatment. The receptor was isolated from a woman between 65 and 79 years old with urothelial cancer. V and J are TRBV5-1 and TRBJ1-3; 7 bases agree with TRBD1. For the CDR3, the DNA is TGCGCCAGCAGCTTGACAGGGGCTACTGGAAACACCATATATTTT. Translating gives CASSLTGATGNTIYF.